This T cell receptor (beta chain) was documented in a study of shared clonotypes between healthy human individuals. Notes on the study in general: Relative to their counterparts shared across all four donors, non-shared clonotypes exhibited diminished generation probabilities. The represented genetic and exposure-history diversity was limited by the small number of donors. On the whole, naive subsets had larger estimated richness than memory subsets had.

Naive CD8 cells, CD45RO-negative and positively selected for CCR7, excluded terminally differentiated effector memory CD45RA+ cells. A remark on this clone: Its specificity is unknown.

This CDR3 region has 15 residues. V dropped 4 bases and J dropped 10 bases, with 19 bases sitting between them. Germline V gives CDR1 MGHRA, CDR2 YSYEKL. It was 150 to 200 ng DNA, 33,000 or so T cell genomes, that sorted-subset replicate PCRs used. Data came from immunoSEQ multiplex PCR; TCRdb stores just in-frame clones and leaves some out. There are some 2 million clones in the sample; 85% to 95% occur only once, and around 1.2% lies in the top ten. Sequenced material: naive CD8+ T cells sorted from blood. This clonotype was sampled from a man aged 18 to 30 in good health. The rearrangement joins TRBV4-1 to TRBJ1-4; a weak D match, TRBD1 (5 bases). The CDR3 nucleotides read TGCGCCAGCAGCCGGGAAGGTGAAGTGGGGGGAAAACTGTTTTTT. Encoded protein: CASSREGEVGGKLFF.